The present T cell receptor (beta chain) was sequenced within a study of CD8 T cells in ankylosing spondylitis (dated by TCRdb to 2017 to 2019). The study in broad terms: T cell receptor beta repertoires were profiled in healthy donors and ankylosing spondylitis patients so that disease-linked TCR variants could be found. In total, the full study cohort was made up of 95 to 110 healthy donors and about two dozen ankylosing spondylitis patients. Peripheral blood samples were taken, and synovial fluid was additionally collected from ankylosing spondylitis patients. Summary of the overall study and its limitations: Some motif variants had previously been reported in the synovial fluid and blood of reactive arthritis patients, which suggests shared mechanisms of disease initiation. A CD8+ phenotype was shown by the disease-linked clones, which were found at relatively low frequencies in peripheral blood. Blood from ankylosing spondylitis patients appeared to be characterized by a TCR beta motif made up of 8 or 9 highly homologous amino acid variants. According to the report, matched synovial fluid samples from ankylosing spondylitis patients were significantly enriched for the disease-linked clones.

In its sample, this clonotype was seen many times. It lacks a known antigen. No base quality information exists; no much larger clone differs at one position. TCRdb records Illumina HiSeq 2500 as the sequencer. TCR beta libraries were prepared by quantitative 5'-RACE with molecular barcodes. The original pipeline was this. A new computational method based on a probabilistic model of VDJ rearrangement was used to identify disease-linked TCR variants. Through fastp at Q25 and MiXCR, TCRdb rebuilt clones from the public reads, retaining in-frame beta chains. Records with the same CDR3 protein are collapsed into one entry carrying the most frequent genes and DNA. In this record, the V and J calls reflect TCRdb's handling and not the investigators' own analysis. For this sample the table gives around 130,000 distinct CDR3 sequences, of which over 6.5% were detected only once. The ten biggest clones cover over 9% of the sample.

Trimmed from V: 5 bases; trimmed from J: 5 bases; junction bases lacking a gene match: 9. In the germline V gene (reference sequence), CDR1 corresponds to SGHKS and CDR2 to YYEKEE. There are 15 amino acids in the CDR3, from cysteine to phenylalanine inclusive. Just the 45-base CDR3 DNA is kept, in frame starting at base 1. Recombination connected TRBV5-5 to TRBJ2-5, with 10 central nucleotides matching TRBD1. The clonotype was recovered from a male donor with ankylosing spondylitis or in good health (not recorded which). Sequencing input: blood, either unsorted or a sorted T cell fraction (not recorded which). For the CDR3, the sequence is CASRTGTGVFETQYF. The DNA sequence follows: TGTGCCAGCAGAACCGGGACAGGGGTCTTCGAGACCCAGTACTTC.